One T cell receptor beta chain is described in this entry. Its target is not known. Assay used: immunoSEQ multiplex PCR; TCRdb lists only in-frame clones, some missing. The top ten hold approximately 5.8% of the sample, which has about 98,000 clones, about 90% seen once. The data belong to a study of cytomegalovirus exposure and HLA in healthy donors. Notes on the study in general: Reported performance of the classifier showed diagnosis of cytomegalovirus status with high specificity and sensitivity.

The V gene's germline CDR1 is SGHNT and CDR2 YENEEA. V gave up 5 bases and J gave up 5 bases, with 13 bases separating them. CDR3 length equals 13 residues. Sample: PBMCs. The chain employs TRBV11-3 and TRBJ2-7, with D unclear. The clonotype was recovered from a man between 18 and 35 years old in good health and CMV-seropositive. The CDR3 DNA follows: TGTGCCAGCAGCCCTCGTTTCGTAGACGAGCAGTACTTC. Amino acid sequence: CASSPRFVDEQYF.